This T cell receptor beta chain was sequenced in a study of response to subunit inactivated influenza vaccine. This clonotype has at least ten counts. TCRdb re-called the RT-PCR reads through MiXCR, storing one row per CDR3 protein. Of more than 500,000 distinct CDR3 sequences in the sample, 11% were seen once. The CDR3 has 13 amino acids. V lost 4 bases, J lost 2 bases, and 10 bases lay in between. Per the germline V gene, CDR1 is SQVTM and CDR2 is ANQGSEA. The same specimen was also included in a second study, on T cells expressing NK-cell markers. That work adds: Making the TCR beta cDNA relied on 5'RACE template switching with UMIs.

This specimen was PBMCs from blood, taken on the day of vaccination. V gene TRBV29-1 combines with J gene TRBJ2-3; unclear D gene. The clonotype comes from a man in his fifties or sixties who received an inactivated influenza vaccine. The CDR3 loop is CSVVGRITDTQYF. In nucleotides, the CDR3 is TGCAGCGTTGTGGGCAGAATCACAGATACGCAGTATTTT.